This T cell receptor (beta chain) was sequenced for a study of tumor-infiltrating lymphocytes in primary liver carcinoma. Study-level points and caveats: Because the samples were bulk unsorted, the study did not compare CD4+ and CD8+ repertoires.

With 7 bases removed from V and 8 bases from J, the gap between germline ends came to 11 bases. The length of the CDR3 is 11 residues. This clonotype was counted ten times or more. The antigen is undetermined. Total RNA (roughly 540 ng) served as template for TCR beta cDNA synthesis primed by a constant-region primer. Libraries covering TCR beta were generated through three nested multiplex PCR rounds (using a slightly modified ARM-PCR). A C-beta reverse primer was combined with TRBV1-TRBV30 forward primers in the first two PCR rounds, and each round had around 10 cycles. MiXCR, applied by TCRdb to the multiplex PCR reads, yields one record per CDR3 protein. In the table there are about 200,000 distinct CDR3 sequences, 65% of which are singletons. Blood RNA was derived from unsorted whole blood, and germline DNA was extracted too. At sampling, these chronic HBV carriers had received no treatment.

The J gene is TRBJ1-1, the V gene TRBV12-3 or TRBV12-4; D is undetermined. This TCR came from a woman between 55 and 75 years old with primary liver carcinoma and hepatitis B virus infection. Sequenced sample: peripheral blood. The CDR3 is CASILRGEAFF. The CDR3 DNA is TGTGCCAGCATCCTGCGGGGAGAAGCTTTCTTT.